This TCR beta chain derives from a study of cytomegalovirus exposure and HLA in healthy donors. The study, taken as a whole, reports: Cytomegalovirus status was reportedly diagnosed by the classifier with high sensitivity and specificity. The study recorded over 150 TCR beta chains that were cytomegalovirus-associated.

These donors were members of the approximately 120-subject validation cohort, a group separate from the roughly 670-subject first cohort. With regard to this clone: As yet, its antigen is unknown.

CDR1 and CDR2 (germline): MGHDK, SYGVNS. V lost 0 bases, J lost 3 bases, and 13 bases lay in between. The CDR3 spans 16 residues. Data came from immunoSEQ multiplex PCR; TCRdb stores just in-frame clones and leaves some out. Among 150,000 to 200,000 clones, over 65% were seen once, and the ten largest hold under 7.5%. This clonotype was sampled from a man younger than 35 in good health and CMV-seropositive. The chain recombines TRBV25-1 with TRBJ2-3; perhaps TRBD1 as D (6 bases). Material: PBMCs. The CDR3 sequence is CASSEYTTGWTDTQYF. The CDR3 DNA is TGTGCCAGCAGTGAATACACGACAGGTTGGACAGATACGCAGTATTTT.